This T cell receptor (beta chain) came from a study of PD-L1 blockade in urothelial cancer. Study-level background: Administration of atezolizumab to patients began in the mid-2010s, at 1,200 mg intravenously every 3 weeks. Prior chemotherapy regimens per patient numbered 0 to 3. Blood was evaluated 3 weeks (second dose) and 6 weeks after therapy began. The study recovered a median of roughly 150,000 T cells per blood sample.

CDR3 size: 19 residues. The J segment lost 1 base and the V segment lost 1 base, leaving 15 bases of the junction unmatched. Germline V lookup: CDR1 MNHEY, CDR2 SMNVEV (reference sequence). TCRdb's copy holds only in-frame clones and misses some; the assay was immunoSEQ multiplex PCR. In the table there are about 28,000 clones, approximately 79% of which are singletons. The TCR was taken from a man aged 45-60 years with urothelial cancer. The specimen comprised PBMCs, sampled around atezolizumab (anti-PD-L1) treatment. The gene calls are TRBV27 and TRBJ2-5; 7 bases fit TRBD2. The CDR3 here is CASSLWGPGSGVPQETQYF. The CDR3 nucleotides are TGTGCCAGCAGTTTATGGGGCCCGGGGAGCGGGGTCCCCCAAGAGACCCAGTACTTC.